These 22 T cell receptor beta chains were all obtained from the same sample, sequenced in a study of shared clonotypes between healthy human individuals. TCRdb's copy holds only in-frame clones and misses some; the assay was immunoSEQ multiplex PCR. The table includes 850,000 to 1,100,000 clones, 70% to 85% detected once. Sequences were obtained from memory CD4+ T cells from PBMCs. The sample's subset: CD45RA-negative fraction. These receptors all stem from a man in his late teens or twenties in good health. Some clones in this sample may be carry-over from other donors' samples.

The chain's CDR3 is CSVGTPYGYTF. CDR3 nucleotides: TGCAGCGTTGGGACACCCTATGGCTACACCTTC. The rearrangement uses TRBV29-1 and TRBJ1-2, with D maybe TRBD1 (5 bases). Per the germline V gene, CDR1 is SQVTM and CDR2 is ANQGSEA. The CDR3 consists of 11 residues. Trimming shortened V by 4 bases and J by 4 bases, and 7 bases separated the two germline ends.

The V call is TRBV28, the J call TRBJ2-7; D gene uncertain. V lost 6 bases, J lost 4 bases, and 16 bases lay in between. The CDR3 covers 14 residues. Germline V gives CDR1 MDHEN, CDR2 SYDVKM. CDR3 nucleotides: TGTGCCAGCAGGCGGCTATGGGCGCAGTACGAGCAGTACTTC. Translating it yields CASRRLWAQYEQYF.

This chain connects TRBV7-9 to TRBJ2-5; tentatively, D is TRBD2 (6 bases). V was pared by 3 bases and J by 5 bases, with 19 bases between. The length of the CDR3 is 16 residues. The germline V gene encodes CDR1 SEHNR and CDR2 FQNEAQ (reference sequence). Here the CDR3 reads CASSFGASVLPETQYF. The CDR3 DNA sequence: TGTGCCAGCAGCTTTGGGGCTAGCGTTTTGCCGGAGACCCAGTACTTC.

The chain is built from TRBV6-5 and TRBJ1-3; D uncertain. The CDR3 sequence is 14 residues long. Trimming removed 10 bases at V and 0 bases at J, with 13 bases between. CDR1 MNHEY and CDR2 SVGAGI come from the germline V gene. The CDR3 DNA reads as TGTGCCACTACCTCAGACTTCTCTGGAAACACCATATATTTT. It translates to CATTSDFSGNTIYF.

This clone has a handful of counts. V gene TRBV18 combines with J gene TRBJ2-7, with 9 positions matching TRBD2. The CDR3 totals 17 residues. Germline V gene sequence: CDR1 KGHSH, CDR2 LQKENI. After removal of 2 bases from V and 9 bases from J, the junction contained 17 bases not matched to a gene. CDR3: CASSPVGGTSTQAGQYF. The CDR3 DNA reads TGTGCCAGCTCACCAGTAGGAGGGACTAGCACTCAGGCTGGGCAGTACTTC.

The rearrangement uses TRBV4-3 and TRBJ2-5, with 7 nucleotides matching TRBD1. Germline lookup yields CDR1 LGHNA and CDR2 YSLEER. V trimming: 0 bases; J trimming: 2 bases; junction bases outside the gene matches: 3. The CDR3 contains 15 residues. The CDR3 sequence is CASSQDWTGQETQYF. The DNA of the CDR3 is TGCGCCAGCAGCCAAGATTGGACAGGTCAAGAGACCCAGTACTTC.

The chain recombines TRBV4-1 with TRBJ2-3; TRBD2 aligns across 7 bases. After removal of 4 bases from V and 5 bases from J, the junction contained 6 bases not matched to a gene. Germline CDR1 is MGHRA and CDR2 is YSYEKL. CDR3 length: 14 residues. CDR3 sequence (DNA): TGCGCCAGCAGCCGGGATCAGCGGGGAGATACGCAGTATTTT. It specifies CASSRDQRGDTQYF.

The genes are TRBV5-1 and TRBJ2-3; D ambiguous. This CDR3 contains 13 residues. CDR1 is SGHRS, CDR2 YFSETQ, per germline. V was shortened by 3 bases and J by 4 bases, with 9 bases between the two germline ends. This chain's CDR3 is CASSSQAPDTQYF. The CDR3 DNA reads as TGCGCCAGCAGCTCCCAAGCCCCAGATACGCAGTATTTT.

The chain uses TRBV6-5 and TRBJ2-3, with TRBD1 as a possible D gene (5 bases). Between the trimmed V and J ends, which lost 4 bases and 4 bases, there was a span of 12 bases. CDR1 is MNHEY and CDR2 is SVGAGI in the germline V gene. This CDR3 is 14 amino acids long. The CDR3 sequence is CASSLYPRADTQYF. The CDR3 nucleotides read TGTGCCAGCAGTTTATACCCCAGGGCAGATACGCAGTATTTT.

The chain joins TRBV7-2 to TRBJ1-4, with D uncertain. The V gene's germline CDR1 is SGHTA and CDR2 FQGNSA. This CDR3 is built from 14 residues. V gave up 1 base and J gave up 6 bases, with 9 bases separating them. The CDR3 DNA is TGTGCCAGCAGCTTAGGTCCCTGGGATGAAAAACTGTTTTTT. This codes for CASSLGPWDEKLFF.

The V and J genes are TRBV28 and TRBJ2-1; D remains unclear. Germline values: CDR1 MDHEN, CDR2 SYDVKM. There are 13 residues in the CDR3. Trimming took off 8 bases at V and 8 bases at J, with 16 bases between the two ends. The CDR3 DNA follows: TGTGCCAGCGGTTCCATGACCCGAGATGAGCAGTTCTTC. Its protein product is CASGSMTRDEQFF.

As for this clone: Since a far larger clone is one base different, this is likely a read error. This chain links TRBV29-1 with TRBJ1-2, with unresolved D. Germline V gene data show CDR1 as SQVTM and CDR2 as ANQGSEA. The CDR3 loop spans 12 amino acids. Trimming took off 8 bases at V and 4 bases at J, with 14 bases between the two ends. The CDR3 sequence is CSPEMVSYGYTF. The CDR3 DNA sequence: TGCAGCCCCGAAATGGTCTCCTATGGCTACACCTTC.

The rearrangement uses TRBV29-1 and TRBJ1-3; D unresolved. The CDR3 sequence is 14 residues long. V was cut by 3 bases and J by 1 base, with 10 bases left in between. Germline V gives CDR1 SQVTM, CDR2 ANQGSEA. This CDR3 is CSVDFTGSGNTIYF. DNA of the CDR3: TGCAGCGTTGATTTTACGGGGTCTGGAAACACCATATATTTT.

The chain links TRBV11-1 to TRBJ2-5, with D unresolved. Germline lookup yields CDR1 SGHAT and CDR2 FQDESV (reference sequence). The V end was cut by 2 bases, the J end by 5 bases, with 15 bases between. This CDR3 comprises 15 residues. As DNA, the CDR3 is TGTGCCAGCAGCTTACTCGGACCCCTACGGGAGACCCAGTACTTC. Translation: CASSLLGPLRETQYF. Full variable domain (rest looked up from reference TRBV11-1 and TRBJ2-5): EAEVAQSPRYKITEKSQAVAFWCDPISGHATLYWYRQILGQGPELLVQFQDESVVDDSQLPKDRFSAERLKGVDSTLKIQPAELGDSAMYLCASSLLGPLRETQYFGPGTRLLVL.

CDR3 sequence reads: CASSLNVPTEAFF. The CDR3 coding sequence is TGTGCCAGCAGCTTAAACGTCCCGACTGAAGCTTTCTTT. The chain carries TRBV7-9 and TRBJ1-1; the D is unclear. This CDR3 has 13 amino acids. Trimming left V 2 bases short and J 5 bases short, with 9 bases between. The germline gives CDR1 SEHNR, CDR2 FQNEAQ (reference sequence). Based on the CDR3 plus reference TRBV7-9 and TRBJ1-1, the full variable domain is DTGVSQNPRHKITKRGQNVTFRCDPISEHNRLYWYRQTLGQGPEFLTYFQNEAQLEKSRLLSDRFSAERPKGSFSTLEIQRTEQGDSAMYLCASSLNVPTEAFFGQGTRLTVV.

CDR3 loop: CATSEQQSMANVLTF. The CDR3 DNA reads TGTGCCACCAGCGAACAGCAGTCAATGGCCAACGTCCTGACTTTC. V gene TRBV15 combines with J gene TRBJ2-6; D is unclear. The CDR3 consists of 15 residues. With 5 bases removed from V and 6 bases from J, the gap between germline ends came to 14 bases. Germline lookup yields CDR1 LNHNV and CDR2 YYDKDF (reference sequence).

V and J are TRBV7-3 and TRBJ2-1, with 14 bases identical to TRBD2. The ends lost 5 bases at V and 5 bases at J; junction bases unmatched: 11. This CDR3 has 18 residues. CDR1 is SGHTA and CDR2 is FQGTGA in the germline V gene. The CDR3 DNA follows: TGTGCCAGCAGCCCAGGGACTAGCGGGAGTGTTTCCCACAATGAGCAGTTCTTC. This translates into CASSPGTSGSVSHNEQFF. Drawing the rest from reference TRBV7-3 and TRBJ2-1, the complete variable domain is GAGVSQTPSNKVTEKGKYVELRCDPISGHTALYWYRQSLGQGPEFLIYFQGTGAADDSGLPNDRFFAVRPEGSVSTLKIQRTERGDSAVYLCASSPGTSGSVSHNEQFFGPGTRLTVL.

The chain is built from TRBV30 and TRBJ1-5; D gene uncertain. CDR3 size: 14 residues. The ends were cut back, 0 bases at V and 0 bases at J, with 6 bases in the middle. From germline, CDR1 is GTSNPN and CDR2 SVGIG (reference sequence). CDR3 bases: TGTGCCTGGAGTGTGTCAAATAGCAATCAGCCCCAGCATTTT. This gives the protein CAWSVSNSNQPQHF.

The chain uses TRBV28 and TRBJ2-1, with TRBD2 matching over 9 bases. Per the germline V gene, CDR1 is MDHEN and CDR2 is SYDVKM. This CDR3 has 16 amino acids. The J segment lost 4 bases and the V segment lost 8 bases, leaving 12 bases of the junction unmatched. The CDR3 is CASAGGAGGVYNEQFF. CDR3 in DNA: TGTGCCAGCGCTGGGGGAGCGGGAGGCGTTTACAATGAGCAGTTCTTC.

The rearrangement joins TRBV7-8 to TRBJ2-1; D is possibly TRBD1 (5 bases). CDR3 length equals 12 residues. Germline V gives CDR1 SGHVS, CDR2 FQNEAQ. Trimming removed 5 bases at V and 12 bases at J, with 14 bases between. CDR3 amino acids: CASSHDQGRQFF. CDR3 DNA sequence: TGTGCCAGCAGCCATGACCAGGGTCGGCAGTTCTTC.

With regard to this clone: At the DNA level, this CDR3 is encoded by other sequences in the same sample as well. The gene calls are TRBV30 and TRBJ1-5, with 9 bases that match TRBD1. The CDR3 runs 14 residues. Germline V gene sequence: CDR1 GTSNPN, CDR2 SVGIG (reference sequence). With V trimmed by 3 bases and J by 4 bases, 4 bases remained unmatched. CDR3 nucleotides: TGTGCCTGGAGCCCCGGACAGGGGAATCAGCCCCAGCATTTT. Protein sequence: CAWSPGQGNQPQHF.

The chain is built from TRBV28 and TRBJ2-6; D not resolved. Germline-derived CDR1 and CDR2 are MDHEN and SYDVKM. The CDR3 totals 14 residues. V was clipped by 8 bases and J by 0 bases, with 8 bases between them. CDR3 protein: CASGRGSGANVLTF. In DNA form, the CDR3 reads TGTGCCAGCGGTCGCGGCTCTGGGGCCAACGTCCTGACTTTC.